The 10 T cell receptor beta chains below were found in one sample sequenced in a study of blood T cell repertoires in COVID-19. Here immunoSEQ multiplex PCR was the method, and the copy in TCRdb shows in-frame clones only, minus some. The sample has roughly 340,000 clones; around 87% are singletons. The sequencing input was peripheral blood. These receptors were taken from a woman aged 45-65 years with COVID-19, enrolled during active disease.

This rearrangement joins TRBV28 to TRBJ2-7; D remains unclear. The CDR3 is made up of 12 amino acids. The V end was cut by 7 bases, the J end by 0 bases, with 7 bases between. Germline assignment: CDR1 MDHEN and CDR2 SYDVKM. This CDR3 is CASTPSSYEQYF. CDR3 sequence (DNA): TGTGCCAGCACCCCTAGCTCCTACGAGCAGTACTTC.

The chain recombines TRBV28 with TRBJ2-2; 7 nucleotides line up with TRBD2. The junction had 4 bases not matched to a gene; V was cut back by 5 bases and J by 1 base. This CDR3 has 15 amino acids. Germline CDR1 reads MDHEN; CDR2 reads SYDVKM. This CDR3 is CASSLGRRNTGELFF. The DNA for the CDR3 is TGTGCCAGCAGTCTCGGGAGGCGGAACACCGGGGAGCTGTTTTTT.

The rearrangement uses TRBV19 and TRBJ2-1; TRBD1 aligns across 9 bases. Germline lookup yields CDR1 LNHDA and CDR2 SQIVND (reference sequence). The CDR3 runs to 17 residues. The junction had 14 bases not matched to a gene; V was cut back by 5 bases and J by 6 bases. Here the CDR3 reads CASSEGSGTGLRNEQFF. CDR3 sequence (DNA): TGTGCCAGTAGTGAGGGGTCCGGGACAGGGTTACGCAATGAGCAGTTCTTC.

The V gene is TRBV28, the J gene TRBJ1-2; tentative D call: TRBD1 (6 bases). Germline V gives CDR1 MDHEN, CDR2 SYDVKM. The V end was cut by 6 bases, the J end by 4 bases, with 12 bases between. The CDR3 loop spans 13 amino acids. This CDR3 reads CASSVTGSYGYTF. Here the CDR3 DNA reads TGTGCCAGCAGCGTAACAGGGTCCTATGGCTACACCTTC.

The chain recombines TRBV6-2 or TRBV6-3 with TRBJ2-2; weak D call: TRBD1 (5 bases). CDR1 is MNHEY and CDR2 is SVGEGT in the germline V gene. The CDR3 runs to 19 residues. Trimming pared 2 bases from V and 2 bases from J, leaving 21 bases between. CDR3 bases: TGTGCCAGCAGTTACCTGGGTATGGTGACAGCTTCAAACACCGGGGAGCTGTTTTTT. Protein product: CASSYLGMVTASNTGELFF.

This clone was seen once. The chain couples TRBV30 to TRBJ1-4, with D unclear. V shed 5 bases and J shed 10 bases, with 17 bases lying between them. Germline CDR1 and CDR2: GTSNPN and SVGIG (reference sequence). The CDR3 is 13 residues long. Here the CDR3 reads CAWEGGLARKLFF. CDR3 coding DNA: TGTGCCTGGGAAGGAGGACTGGCTCGAAAACTGTTTTTT. The variable domain in full, completed from reference TRBV30 and TRBJ1-4, reads SQTIHQWPATLVQPVGSPLSLECTVEGTSNPNLYWYRQAAGRGLQLLFYSVGIGQISSEVPQNLSASRPQDRQFILSSKKLLLSDSGFYLCAWEGGLARKLFFGSGTQLSVL.

This clone was seen only a few times. The rearrangement links TRBV5-4 to TRBJ2-3; D gene unclear. Germline V lookup: CDR1 SGHNT, CDR2 YYREEE (reference sequence). CDR3 length: 13 residues. Deletions cut 1 base from V and 0 bases from J, with 3 bases between. Here the CDR3 reads CASSLTSTDTQYF. CDR3 nucleotides: TGTGCCAGCAGCTTGACTAGCACAGATACGCAGTATTTT.

The J gene is TRBJ2-5, the V gene TRBV9; TRBD1 might be the D (6 bases). Germline CDR1 SGDLS, CDR2 YYNGEE. V was pared by 0 bases and J by 1 base, with 13 bases between. The CDR3 consists of 16 residues. This CDR3 reads CASSVALGAGQETQYF. CDR3 coding DNA: TGTGCCAGCAGCGTAGCTTTGGGGGCGGGCCAAGAGACCCAGTACTTC.

The J gene is TRBJ2-1, the V gene TRBV4-2; 7 bases align to TRBD1. Germline CDR1 LGHNA, CDR2 YNFKEQ. V lost 2 bases and J lost 9; bases outside the gene matches: 10. CDR3 length: 15 amino acids. CDR3 sequence (DNA): TGTGCCAGCAGCCAACCAGACAGGGTCCAAGGTGAGCAGTTCTTC. Translation gives CASSQPDRVQGEQFF.

The rearrangement joins TRBV11-1 to TRBJ2-3; 9 bases are a match to TRBD2. CDR3 length equals 15 residues. V shed 3 bases and J 4 bases; nucleotides not matched to a gene: 5. CDR1 and CDR2 from the germline V gene are SGHAT and FQDESV (reference sequence). For the CDR3, the DNA is TGTGCCAGCAGCTTTCACAGCGGGAGGTCAGATACGCAGTATTTT. As protein: CASSFHSGRSDTQYF.